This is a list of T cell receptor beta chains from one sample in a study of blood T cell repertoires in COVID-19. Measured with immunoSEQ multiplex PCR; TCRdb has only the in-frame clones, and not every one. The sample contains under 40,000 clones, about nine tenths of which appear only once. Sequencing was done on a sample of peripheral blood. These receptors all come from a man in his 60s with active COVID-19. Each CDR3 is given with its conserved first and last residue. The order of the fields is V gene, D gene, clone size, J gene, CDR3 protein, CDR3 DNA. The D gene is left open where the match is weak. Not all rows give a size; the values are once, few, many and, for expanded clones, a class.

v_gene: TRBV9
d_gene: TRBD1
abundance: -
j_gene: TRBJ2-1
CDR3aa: CASSVGRGRLVDEQFF
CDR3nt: TGTGCCAGCAGCGTAGGCAGGGGGCGCCTCGTTGATGAGCAGTTCTTC

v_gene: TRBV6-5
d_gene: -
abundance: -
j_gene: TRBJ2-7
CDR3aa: CASKVLGASEEQYF
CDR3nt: TGTGCCAGCAAAGTGTTGGGGGCTTCGGAAGAGCAGTACTTC

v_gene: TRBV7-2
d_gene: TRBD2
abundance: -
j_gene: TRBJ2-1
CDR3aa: CASSSISSGSFNEQFF
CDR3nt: TGTGCCAGCAGCTCGATTTCTAGCGGGAGTTTCAATGAGCAGTTCTTC

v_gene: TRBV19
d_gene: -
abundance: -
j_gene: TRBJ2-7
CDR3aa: CASSTSGYEQYF
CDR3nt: TGTGCCAGTAGTACCTCAGGGTACGAGCAGTACTTC

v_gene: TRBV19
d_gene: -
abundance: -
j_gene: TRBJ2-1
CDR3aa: CASSMRLNEQFF
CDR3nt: TGTGCCAGTAGTATGAGGCTAAATGAGCAGTTCTTC

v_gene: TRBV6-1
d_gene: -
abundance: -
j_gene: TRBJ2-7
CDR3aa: CASSEVPSYEQYF
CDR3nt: TGTGCCAGCAGTGAAGTCCCTAGCTACGAGCAGTACTTC

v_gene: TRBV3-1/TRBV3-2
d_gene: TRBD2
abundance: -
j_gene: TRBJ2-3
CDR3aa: CASSLGLAGGSTDTQYF
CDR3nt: TGTGCCAGCAGCCTTGGACTAGCGGGAGGGAGCACAGATACGCAGTATTTT

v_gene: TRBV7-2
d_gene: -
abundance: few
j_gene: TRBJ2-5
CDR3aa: CASSLVWSRRPGETQYF
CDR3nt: TGTGCCAGCAGCTTAGTCTGGTCTAGACGCCCCGGGGAGACCCAGTACTTC

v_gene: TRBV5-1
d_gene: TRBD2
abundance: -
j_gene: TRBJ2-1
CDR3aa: CASSLGLAGVDEQFF
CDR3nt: TGCGCCAGCAGCTTGGGGCTAGCGGGGGTGGATGAGCAGTTCTTC

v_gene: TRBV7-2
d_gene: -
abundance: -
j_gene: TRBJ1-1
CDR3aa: CASSHYRIRDTEAFF
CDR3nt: TGTGCCAGCAGCCACTATCGAATTCGCGACACTGAAGCTTTCTTT

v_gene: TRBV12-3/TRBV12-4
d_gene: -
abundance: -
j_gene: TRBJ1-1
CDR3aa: CASSKTDIEAFF
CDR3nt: TGTGCCAGCAGTAAGACGGACATTGAAGCTTTCTTT

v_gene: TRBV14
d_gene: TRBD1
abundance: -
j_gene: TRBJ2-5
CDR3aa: CASSHYTGTGGMETQYF
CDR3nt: TGTGCCAGCAGCCATTATACCGGGACAGGGGGCATGGAGACCCAGTACTTC

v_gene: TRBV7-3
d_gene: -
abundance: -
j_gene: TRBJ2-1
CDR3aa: CASSPERLSYNEQFF
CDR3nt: TGTGCCAGCAGCCCAGAAAGACTCTCCTACAATGAGCAGTTCTTC

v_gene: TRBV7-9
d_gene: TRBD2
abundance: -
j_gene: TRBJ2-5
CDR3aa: CASSSGGGKTQYF
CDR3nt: TGTGCCAGCAGCTCGGGAGGGGGGAAGACCCAGTACTTC

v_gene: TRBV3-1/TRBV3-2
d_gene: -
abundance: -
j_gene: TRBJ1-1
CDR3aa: CASAGFGRTEAFF
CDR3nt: TGTGCCAGCGCAGGGTTTGGTAGGACTGAAGCTTTCTTT

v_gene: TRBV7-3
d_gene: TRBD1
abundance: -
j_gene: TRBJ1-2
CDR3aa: CASSLYGQGLDYGYTF
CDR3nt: TGTGCCAGCAGCTTATACGGACAGGGGTTGGACTATGGCTACACCTTC

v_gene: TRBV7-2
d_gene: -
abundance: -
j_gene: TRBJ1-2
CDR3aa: CASSLAPGQAGNYGYTF
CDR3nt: TGTGCCAGCAGCTTAGCGCCAGGGCAGGCCGGCAACTATGGCTACACCTTC

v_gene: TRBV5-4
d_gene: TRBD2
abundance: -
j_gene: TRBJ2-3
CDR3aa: CASSSRLAGATDTQYF
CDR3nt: TGTGCCAGCAGCTCCCGCCTAGCGGGAGCCACAGATACGCAGTATTTT

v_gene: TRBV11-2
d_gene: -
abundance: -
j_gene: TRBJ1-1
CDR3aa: CASSLYRLSNTEAFF
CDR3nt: TGTGCCAGCAGCTTATATAGACTATCGAACACTGAAGCTTTCTTT

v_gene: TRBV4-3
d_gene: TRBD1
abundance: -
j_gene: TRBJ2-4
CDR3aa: CASSQGYRGSRNIQYF
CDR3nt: TGCGCCAGCAGCCAGGGCTACAGGGGGTCCAGAAACATTCAGTACTTC

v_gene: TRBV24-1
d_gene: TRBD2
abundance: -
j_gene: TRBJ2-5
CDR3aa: CATSEGTSGQETQYF
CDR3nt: TGTGCCACCAGTGAAGGGACTAGCGGGCAAGAGACCCAGTACTTC

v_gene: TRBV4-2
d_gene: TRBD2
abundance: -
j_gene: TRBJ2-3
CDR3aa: CASSQRLAGEADTQYF
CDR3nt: TGTGCCAGCAGCCAGCGACTAGCGGGAGAGGCAGATACGCAGTATTTT

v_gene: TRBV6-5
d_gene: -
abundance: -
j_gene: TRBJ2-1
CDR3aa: CASRTTRREQFF
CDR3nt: TGTGCCAGCAGGACTACCCGCCGGGAGCAGTTCTTC

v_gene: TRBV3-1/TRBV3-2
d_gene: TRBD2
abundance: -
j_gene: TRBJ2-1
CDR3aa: CASSQASAGPEQFF
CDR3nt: TGTGCCAGCAGCCAGGCCTCAGCGGGACCGGAGCAGTTCTTC

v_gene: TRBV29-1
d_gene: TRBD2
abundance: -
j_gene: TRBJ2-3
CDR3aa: CSVSLAGTDTQYF
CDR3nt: TGCAGCGTTTCCCTAGCGGGGACAGATACGCAGTATTTT

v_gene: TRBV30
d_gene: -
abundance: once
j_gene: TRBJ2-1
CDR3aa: CAWSVRLTLGTYNEQFF
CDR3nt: TGTGCCTGGAGTGTCCGACTTACCTTAGGAACATACAATGAGCAGTTCTTC

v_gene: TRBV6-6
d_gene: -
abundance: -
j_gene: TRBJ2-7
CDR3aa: CASSLASYEQYF
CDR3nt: TGTGCCAGCAGCTTGGCCTCCTACGAGCAGTACTTC

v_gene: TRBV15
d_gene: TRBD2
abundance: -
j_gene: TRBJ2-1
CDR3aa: CATSRPWGLSGRSNNEQFF
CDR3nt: TGTGCCACCAGCAGACCCTGGGGCTTAAGCGGGAGAAGCAACAATGAGCAGTTCTTC